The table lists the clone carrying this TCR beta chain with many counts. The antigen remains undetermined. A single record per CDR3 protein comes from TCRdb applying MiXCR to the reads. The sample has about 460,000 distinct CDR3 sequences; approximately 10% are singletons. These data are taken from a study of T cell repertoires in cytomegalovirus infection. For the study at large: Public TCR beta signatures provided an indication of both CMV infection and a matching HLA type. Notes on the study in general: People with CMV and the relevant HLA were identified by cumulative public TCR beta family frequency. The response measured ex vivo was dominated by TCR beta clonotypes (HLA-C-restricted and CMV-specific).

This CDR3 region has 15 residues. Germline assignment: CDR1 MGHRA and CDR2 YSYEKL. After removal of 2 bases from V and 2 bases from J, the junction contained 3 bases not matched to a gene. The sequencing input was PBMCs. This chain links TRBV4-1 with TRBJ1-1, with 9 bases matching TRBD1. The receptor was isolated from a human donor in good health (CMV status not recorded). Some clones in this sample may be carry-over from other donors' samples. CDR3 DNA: TGCGCCAGCAGCCAATGGACAGGGGTAAACACTGAAGCTTTCTTT. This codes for CASSQWTGVNTEAFF.